This T cell receptor (beta chain) was profiled in a study of blood T cell repertoires in COVID-19 (dated by TCRdb to 2019 to 2021). About the full investigation: Samples covering the acute and convalescent phases of COVID-19 were provided by collaborators in the United States, Italy and Spain. Where available, HLA class I and class II types were obtained from metadata supplied by the sample provider rather than from assay-based typing. A de-identified subject ID, COVID-19 status, age in years and sex were almost always included in the sample metadata. The samples were drawn from two sources: the first 160 participants of the ongoing ImmuneRACE study, and approximately 1,300 subjects contributed by 6 global collaborators. The prospective study material was composed of cDNA or gDNA derived from T cells, B-cell-depleted T cells, or PBMCs. Deeply sampled blood TCRbeta repertoires from subjects exposed to, actively infected with, or recovered from COVID-19 were included in the dataset. The repertoires were made available in a free public database intended to serve as a resource for research on the immune response to SARS-CoV-2.

With respect to this clone: Its antigen is currently not known. Within one base of it there is no much larger clone, and no base qualities were kept.

TCRbeta CDR3 regions were amplified from genomic DNA using the immunoSEQ Assay, a bias-controlled multiplex PCR. In the authors' own workflow: The number of nucleated cells in each sample was estimated by amplification of reference gene primers within the assay. Sequence reads were collapsed and filtered to measure the absolute abundance of every unique TCRbeta CDR3 rearrangement. For each sample, productive Simpson clonality was calculated by taking the square root of Simpson's diversity index across productive rearrangements. In its TCRdb copy, this immuneACCESS table keeps in-frame sequences only and misses some clones. Where compared with another copy, unresolved V genes explain less than half of these, and the others have no known cause. V and J calls and clone size are as listed in that table; D and trimming were resolved from the DNA. Across this sample there are 35,000 to 55,000 clones, with around 87% seen only once. The ten largest clones capture 4.5% to 6% of the sample.

Points the paper makes about the study in general: The quantity of clinical and demographic metadata differed by source and by participant and was supplied without curation.

The CDR3, from cysteine to phenylalanine, totals 15 residues. Solely the CDR3 DNA is kept, with 45 bases framed from the first base. The germline V gene yields ENHRY for CDR1 and SYGVKD for CDR2. Germline trimming: 6 bases from V, 2 bases from J; junction bases outside gene matches: 7. Each collaborating institution followed its own protocols to collect whole blood in K2EDTA tubes. For TCRbeta analysis, collaborator samples were shipped as frozen whole blood, as isolated PBMCs, or as DNA extracted from either sample type. The source is a human donor in a cohort sampled during active COVID-19. The sequenced sample was peripheral blood. Recombination joined TRBV10-3 with TRBJ2-7; TRBD2 aligns with 10 central bases. The sequenced DNA: TGTGCCATCAGAGCGACTAGCGGGCACCCCTACGAGCAGTACTTC. This codes for CAIRATSGHPYEQYF.